This T cell receptor (beta chain) was captured in a study of T cells in Graves' hyperthyroidism and ophthalmopathy (dated by TCRdb to between 2018 and 2021). As for the study more broadly: Peripheral blood samples were taken at the time of initial diagnosis, prior to any treatment. TCR V-J signatures able to tell the groups apart were searched for in a discovery cohort of approximately 95 patients, of whom more than 40 had Graves' ophthalmopathy and 57 had stable Graves' hyperthyroidism. An independent validation cohort of around 19 hyperthyroidism patients and approximately 17 patients who later progressed to ophthalmopathy tested prospective prediction of ophthalmopathy. The 95 to 100 discovery patients were randomly divided into training and test sets at a 7:3 ratio. In addition, the study compared T-cell repertoires in thyroid tissue and in blood from about 6 Graves' hyperthyroidism patients. Once sampling was done, hyperthyroidism patients were given methimazole at a starting dose of 30 mg daily, whereas ophthalmopathy patients were given high-dose intravenous methylprednisolone. The paper describes TCR Vbeta CDR3 sequencing of some 130 peripheral blood samples, made up of about 41 ophthalmopathy patients, some 80 hyperthyroidism patients and 17 progressor patients.

The germline V gene yields WSHSY for CDR1 and SAAADI for CDR2. The CDR3 spans 16 residues, from the cysteine through the phenylalanine. Only CDR3 DNA is held: 48 bases, read in frame from base 1. Trimming takes 0 bases from V and 5 bases from J, and the germline ends sit 16 bases apart. The table lists this clonotype with a few counts. This receptor's antigen is unknown. Base qualities are not at hand, and no much larger clone is one base apart. Hyperthyroidism patients were aged 18 to 65 years and newly diagnosed, with disease duration of less than 2 months. Exclusion was applied to patients with uncontrolled infections, other autoimmune diseases, pregnancy or lactation. Diagnoses were based on clinical symptoms, serum thyroxine and TRAb, thyroid ultrasound and orbital computed tomography. For progressor patients, blood was drawn at the first diagnosis of hyperthyroidism, before any ophthalmopathy symptoms had appeared. Ficoll-Paque density gradient centrifugation was used to isolate PBMCs from 8.5 to 10 ml of fresh peripheral blood. Progressor patients were first diagnosed with Graves' hyperthyroidism and then developed ophthalmopathy during follow-up. Total RNA was extracted with Trizol reagent, and quality was checked on an Agilent 2100 Bioanalyzer.

General findings and caveats noted by the study authors: No statistical method was used to fix the sample size in advance, and group allocation was not hidden from the investigators. Most expanded thyroid clonotypes (frequency above 0.001) were also found in blood, which suggests that blood repertoires may mirror thyroid immune responses. In cross-validation, a model built on a 13 V-J signature told ophthalmopathy apart from stable hyperthyroidism with 85% to 90% sensitivity and about 81% specificity, and in testing the same model reached 80%/75%. During validation, the model predicted progression to ophthalmopathy a median of approximately 7 months ahead of onset, with 70.59% sensitivity and 72.22% specificity.

Amplification of TCR beta CDR3 regions was carried out from RNA transcripts. The first round of RT-PCR for the TCR CDR3 was performed with the HTBI primer set and the Qiagen OneStep RT-PCR kit. Libraries were constructed in a second round of multiplex PCR, after which size selection and purification were performed. Libraries were sequenced paired-end with 100 bp reads on an Illumina HiSeq2000. For the original study's pipeline: SOAPnuke was used to process the raw data, with reads discarded if the reads contained adapters or uncalled bases, had a mean Phred below 15, or lacked an exact constant-primer or identifier match. COPE v1.2.5 was used to merge high-quality paired reads, and clonotypes were defined as unique nucleotide sequences. MiTCR v1.1 was used to align clonotypes to the IMGT TRBV, TRBD and TRBJ reference segments. The analysis included only V-J combinations with a frequency above 0.0001, which together covered roughly 99% of the repertoires. A TCS score was defined as the ratio of F50 (clonal expansion) to E x V (chaos), with BLOSUM62-based TCRdist applied between CDR3 peptides within each V-J. Welch's t-statistics and random forest reduced several hundred V-J features to some 14, which were used in a naive Bayes classifier (R e1071). In-frame beta chains were kept once TCRdb had trimmed the public reads at Q25 with fastp and called clones with MiXCR. Identical CDR3 proteins give one entry, which carries the most common genes and DNA. These V and J calls derive from TCRdb rather than the authors' analysis. The sample contains some 600,000 distinct CDR3 sequences, about 14% of them found a single time. Almost 6% of the sample is held by the ten biggest clonotypes.

The rearrangement joined TRBV10-2 to TRBJ1-2, with no D gene named confidently. What was sequenced was blood. The clonotype originates from a young woman with Graves' hyperthyroidism that later progressed to Graves' ophthalmopathy. Here the CDR3 is given as CASSESRGPVLYGYTF. The DNA is TGCGCCAGCAGTGAGTCGCGGGGTCCCGTGTTGTATGGCTACACCTTC.